The rows below give T cell receptor beta chains drawn from one sample of a study of response to subunit inactivated influenza vaccine. MiXCR, applied by TCRdb to the RT-PCR reads, yields one record per CDR3 protein. The sample consists of about 530,000 distinct CDR3 sequences, 12% of them appearing once. Material: PBMCs from blood, obtained on the day of vaccination. These receptors originate from a man aged 50-59 years who received an inactivated influenza vaccine. Both conserved end residues are part of each CDR3. Each record gives: clone size, J gene, V gene, D gene, CDR3 DNA, CDR3 protein. A D gene is named only where the DNA matches it firmly. Clone size is shown for a subset of rows, as once, few, many or a class of expanded clone.

-	TRBJ2-3	TRBV5-1	TRBD2	TGCGCCAGCACCCGGGCGTCTAGCGGCGGAGATACGCAGTATTTT	CASTRASSGGDTQYF
-	TRBJ2-1	TRBV7-6	-	TGTGCCAGCAGCCCAAAGGTCTACAATGAGCAGTTCTTC	CASSPKVYNEQFF
many	TRBJ1-5	TRBV28	-	TGTGCCAGCGCTCTGAGCAATCAGCCCCAGCATTTT	CASALSNQPQHF
-	TRBJ2-3	TRBV6-2/TRBV6-3	TRBD2	TGTGCCAGCAGTTACCAACTAGCGGGAGCAGATACGCAGTATTTT	CASSYQLAGADTQYF
-	TRBJ2-1	TRBV5-6	-	TGTGCCAGCAGCTTTGGAGGGGGGTTCAACAATGAGCAGTTCTTC	CASSFGGGFNNEQFF
many	TRBJ2-3	TRBV20-1	TRBD2	TGCAGTGCTAGGCTAGGGACTAGCGGGCTAACAGATACGCAGTATTTT	CSARLGTSGLTDTQYF
many	TRBJ2-5	TRBV7-9	TRBD2	TGTGCCAGCAGCTCGACTAGCGGGGAAGAGACCCAGTACTTC	CASSSTSGEETQYF
many	TRBJ2-2	TRBV9	-	TGTGCCAGCAGCGTAGCTCCTAGTCCGGACACCGGGGAGCTGTTTTTT	CASSVAPSPDTGELFF
few	TRBJ2-5	TRBV20-1	TRBD2	TGCAGTGCTATCGGGGCTAGCGGGCCTCAAGAGACCCAGTACTTC	CSAIGASGPQETQYF
few	TRBJ2-2	TRBV6-1	-	TGTGCCAGCAGTGAAGCGCACGACGGGGAGCTGTTTTTT	CASSEAHDGELFF
few	TRBJ1-1	TRBV19	-	TGTGCCAGTACCCTGGACTGGGTGAACACTGAAGCTTTCTTT	CASTLDWVNTEAFF
few	TRBJ2-1	TRBV3-1	TRBD1	TGTGCCAGCAGCCCGACAGGGTATGAGCAGTTCTTC	CASSPTGYEQFF
few	TRBJ2-1	TRBV7-6	TRBD2	TGTGCCAGCAGCCTAAGGACTAGCGGGAACAATGAGCAGTTCTTC	CASSLRTSGNNEQFF
-	TRBJ2-7	TRBV5-1	-	TGCGCCAGCAGTACTCGACTCTCAGGCGAGCAGTACTTC	CASSTRLSGEQYF
many	TRBJ2-2	TRBV5-1	-	TGCGCCAGCAGCAAAAATAGCGGAGACCCGAACACCGGGGAGCTGTTTTTT	CASSKNSGDPNTGELFF
few	TRBJ2-5	TRBV24-1	-	TGTGCCACCAGTGATTTCGTGGGTGGGGAGACCCAGTACTTC	CATSDFVGGETQYF
many	TRBJ2-1	TRBV5-1	TRBD2	TGCGCCAGCAGCGCGTGGGGACTAGTTGATGGCAATGAGCAGTTCTTC	CASSAWGLVDGNEQFF
-	TRBJ2-6	TRBV19	-	TGTGCCAGTAGTTTCGCAGGGACTTCTGGGGCCAACGTCCTGACTTTC	CASSFAGTSGANVLTF
-	TRBJ2-3	TRBV29-1	TRBD1	TGCAGCGCCGAAAGGGACAGATTCACAGATACGCAGTATTTT	CSAERDRFTDTQYF
few	TRBJ1-2	TRBV2	TRBD1	TGTGCCAGCAAGGGACAGGCCACCTATGGCTACACCTTC	CASKGQATYGYTF
-	TRBJ2-7	TRBV28	-	TGTGCCAGCAGTTTATCGGACAGCTACGAGCAGTACTTC	CASSLSDSYEQYF
many	TRBJ2-1	TRBV24-1	TRBD2	TGTGCCACCAGTGACTATCCTAGCGGGGATTACAATGAGCAGTTCTTC	CATSDYPSGDYNEQFF
few	TRBJ2-2	TRBV20-1	-	TGCAGTGCTAGCCGGCGGGGGCGACCTTCCGGGGAGCTGTTTTTT	CSASRRGRPSGELFF
few	TRBJ2-2	TRBV10-3	-	TGTGCCATCAGACTTCAGGGAACCGGGGAGCTGTTTTTT	CAIRLQGTGELFF
few	TRBJ1-2	TRBV29-1	-	TGCAGCGTCCACGGGGGCGGGGTTCATGGCTACACCTTC	CSVHGGGVHGYTF
many	TRBJ2-3	TRBV6-2/TRBV6-3	-	TGTGCCAGCAGTTCGGCCAGGGATGGAGATACGCAGTATTTT	CASSSARDGDTQYF
few	TRBJ1-4	TRBV29-1	TRBD1	TGCAGCGGCGGCCGGGACAGGGGGGAAAAACTGTTTTTT	CSGGRDRGEKLFF
few	TRBJ2-3	TRBV11-2	TRBD2	TGTGCCAGCAGCCCACGCAGGAGACTAGCGGGAGGGCCAGATACGCAGTATTTT	CASSPRRRLAGGPDTQYF
few	TRBJ2-1	TRBV29-1	TRBD1	TGCAGCGTTCTCCTCGGGACAGGTCGTGCGGGGCAGTTCTTC	CSVLLGTGRAGQFF
few	TRBJ2-4	TRBV28	-	TGTGCCAGCAGTTCGGGTTTTTTAGCCAAAAACATTCAGTACTTC	CASSSGFLAKNIQYF
many	TRBJ1-1	TRBV6-2/TRBV6-3	TRBD1	TGTGCCAGCAGTTACCGACCGGGACAGGGAAAAATGAACACTGAAGCTTTCTTT	CASSYRPGQGKMNTEAFF
few	TRBJ2-1	TRBV4-1	TRBD1	TGCGCCAGCAGCCATGACCAACACGGGACAGGTACGGGTGAGCAGTTCTTC	CASSHDQHGTGTGEQFF
-	TRBJ2-7	TRBV11-2	-	TGTGCCAGCAGCTCCCTGGACCTAAAAAGAGCCTACGAGCAGTACTTC	CASSSLDLKRAYEQYF
many	TRBJ2-1	TRBV5-1	TRBD2	TGCGCCAGCAGCGTGACTAGCGGGAGTAATGAGCAGTTCTTC	CASSVTSGSNEQFF
-	TRBJ2-1	TRBV6-5	TRBD2	TGTGCCAGCAGTTACTCTGGCGGGAGGGCCGTTTACAATGAGCAGTTCTTC	CASSYSGGRAVYNEQFF
-	TRBJ2-5	TRBV7-9	TRBD1	TGTGCCAGCACCGGGACAGGGGCAGGTTTTGCCCAAGAGACCCAGTACTTC	CASTGTGAGFAQETQYF
-	TRBJ2-1	TRBV4-1	TRBD2	TGCGCCAGCAGCCAAAGGCGGACTAGCGGGACCAATGAGCAGTTCTTC	CASSQRRTSGTNEQFF
many	TRBJ1-2	TRBV9	TRBD1	TGTGCCAGCAGCGTAGGGACAGGGGAATACGGTGGCTACACCTTC	CASSVGTGEYGGYTF
few	TRBJ2-7	TRBV7-9	TRBD1	TGTGCCAGCAGCTTAGAAGGGACAGTCTACGAGCAGTACTTC	CASSLEGTVYEQYF
many	TRBJ2-7	TRBV3-1	-	TGTGCCAGCAGCCAGGTTGGGGGCAACGAGCAGTACTTC	CASSQVGGNEQYF
-	TRBJ2-7	TRBV5-5	TRBD1	TGTGCCAGCAGTTCCTCTACAGGGGGGAACTACGAGCAGTACTTC	CASSSSTGGNYEQYF
few	TRBJ2-7	TRBV10-2	TRBD2	TGCGCCAGCAGTGGACTAGCGGGGTCCTACGAGCAGTACTTC	CASSGLAGSYEQYF
few	TRBJ2-7	TRBV14	TRBD1	TGTGCCAGCAGCCAAGATCGGGGGGACAGGGCCTACGAGCAGTACTTC	CASSQDRGDRAYEQYF
many	TRBJ2-1	TRBV7-2	TRBD2	TGTGCCAGCAGTTTGGCTAGCGGGACCTACAATGAGCAGTTCTTC	CASSLASGTYNEQFF
-	TRBJ2-7	TRBV6-5	TRBD2	TGTGCCAGCAGTTACCCCGGGGGGGCGATTGGGGAGCAGTACTTC	CASSYPGGAIGEQYF
few	TRBJ2-7	TRBV12-3/TRBV12-4	-	TGTGCCAGCAGTTTAGCGCTACTATTTAGCTCCTACGAGCAGTACTTC	CASSLALLFSSYEQYF
few	TRBJ2-5	TRBV5-1	TRBD1	TGCGCCAGCAGCTGGGACAGGCCGCAAGAGACCCAGTACTTC	CASSWDRPQETQYF
many	TRBJ2-1	TRBV24-1	TRBD2	TGTGCCACCAGTCTAGCGGCCTGGGGCAATGAGCAGTTCTTC	CATSLAAWGNEQFF
many	TRBJ2-5	TRBV29-1	TRBD2	TGCAGCGTACACAGCCCCGGGAGGGCCAAAGAGACCCAGTACTTC	CSVHSPGRAKETQYF